Listed here are 19 T cell receptor beta chains from one sample, sequenced in a study of identical twins. Via MiXCR, TCRdb re-called the 5' RACE reads, giving one row per CDR3 protein. Of a few hundred thousand distinct CDR3 sequences detected, about 9% appear once; the ten largest clones hold under 9.5%. The sample consisted of naive T cells sorted from blood. The receptor source for this set is a woman in her forties or fifties in good health.

This clonotype showed up many times. The chain has TRBV12-3 or TRBV12-4 and TRBJ1-1; TRBD1 is a possible D gene (6 bases). The CDR3 is 17 amino acids. Between the trimmed V and J ends, which lost 4 bases and 4 bases, there was a span of 22 bases. The CDR3 protein is CASSSTKRGGLATEAFF. The CDR3, as DNA: TGTGCCAGCAGTTCAACAAAGCGGGGGGGCCTAGCCACTGAAGCTTTCTTT.

This clonotype was picked up a small number of times. V and J are TRBV27 and TRBJ2-1; no reliable D call. CDR1 and CDR2 (germline): MNHEY, SMNVEV (reference sequence). This CDR3 contains 15 residues. The V end lost 0 bases, the J end lost 7 bases, and 13 bases lay between the germline ends. The CDR3 loop reads CASSLSGTPQNEQFF. CDR3 sequence (DNA): TGTGCCAGCAGTTTATCTGGAACGCCACAGAATGAGCAGTTCTTC.

This chain joins TRBV2 and TRBJ1-5; D not resolved. This CDR3 is 11 amino acids long. With 4 bases removed from V and 9 bases from J, the gap between germline ends came to 7 bases. The germline CDR1 and CDR2 sequences are SNHLY and FYNNEI. CDR3 nucleotides: TGTGCCAGCAGTGTAGGAAGGCCCCAGCATTTT. Its translation: CASSVGRPQHF.

This clonotype was counted ten times or more. One end of the junction does not line up with germline, which may come from a read error. V and J are TRBV12-3 or TRBV12-4 and TRBJ2-2, with unresolved D. The CDR3 totals 11 residues. Here the CDR3 reads CASRSTRELFF. As DNA, the CDR3 is TGTGCCAGCAGATCCACCCGGGAGCTGTTTTTT.

This clonotype appeared many times. The J gene is TRBJ2-1, the V gene TRBV4-1; 10 bases agree with TRBD1. This CDR3 is 16 amino acids long. The trim removed 2 bases at V and 6 bases at J, leaving 7 bases unmatched. CDR1 is MGHRA, CDR2 YSYEKL, per germline. CDR3 protein: CASSQYGTGEVNEQFF. The CDR3 nucleotides are TGCGCCAGCAGCCAATACGGGACAGGGGAGGTCAATGAGCAGTTCTTC.

The chain employs TRBV20-1 and TRBJ2-7; D may be TRBD2 (5 bases). Germline loops: CDR1 DFQATT, CDR2 SNEGSKA (reference sequence). This CDR3 has 13 residues. The CDR3 sequence is CSARGPTSHEQYV. CDR3 nucleotides: TGCAGTGCCCGGGGTCCTACCTCCCACGAGCAGTACGTC.

The chain joins TRBV3-1 to TRBJ2-7; 9 positions match TRBD2. The germline CDR1 and CDR2 sequences are LGHDT and YNNKEL (reference sequence). The CDR3 is 16 amino acids. V shed 4 bases, J shed 2 bases, and the junction held 9 bases outside the gene matches. Here the CDR3 DNA reads TGTGCCAGCAGCCCATGGGCGCTAGCGGGAACCTACGAGCAGTACTTC. This gives the protein CASSPWALAGTYEQYF.

This clonotype appeared a few times. The chain recombines TRBV5-1 with TRBJ2-3; no firm D call. The CDR3 has 15 residues. In germline, CDR1 is SGHRS, CDR2 YFSETQ. The V and J ends lost 5 bases and 0 bases respectively, with 13 bases between them. The CDR3 loop is CASRLTSTSTDTQYF. The CDR3 coding sequence is TGCGCCAGCAGGCTAACCTCTACTAGCACAGATACGCAGTATTTT.

In this sample, this clonotype turned up many times. This rearrangement joins TRBV3-1 to TRBJ2-3; no definite D call. Germline-derived CDR1 and CDR2 are LGHDT and YNNKEL (reference sequence). The CDR3 runs to 14 residues. The V end lost 1 base, the J end lost 6 bases, and 11 bases lay between the germline ends. The CDR3 DNA sequence: TGTGCCAGCAGCCAAGTGCCAGTCAGGGATACGCAGTATTTT. It yields the protein CASSQVPVRDTQYF.

There are many counts of this clonotype. The chain carries TRBV27 and TRBJ1-5; D perhaps matches TRBD1 (5 bases). Germline V gene data show CDR1 as MNHEY and CDR2 as SMNVEV (reference sequence). The CDR3 totals 14 residues. V lost 1 base to trimming and J lost 6 bases, with 10 bases between them. CDR3 sequence (DNA): TGTGCCAGCAGTTTATTCAGGGAGGGTCAGCCCCAGCATTTT. Amino acid sequence: CASSLFREGQPQHF.

The table lists this clonotype with a few counts. The chain links TRBV10-3 to TRBJ2-3; D may correspond to TRBD1 or TRBD2 (5 bases each). The germline gives CDR1 ENHRY, CDR2 SYGVKD. This CDR3 comprises 15 residues. V shed 10 bases and J shed 1 base, with 18 bases lying between them. Here the CDR3 DNA reads TGTGCCAGCAGACCCGGGACCCTCGGCACAGATACGCAGTATTTT. Translation: CASRPGTLGTDTQYF.

This clonotype was seen ten or more times. V gene TRBV27 combines with J gene TRBJ2-1; TRBD1 aligns across 7 bases. The J segment lost 9 bases and the V segment lost 6 bases, leaving 17 bases of the junction unmatched. The CDR3 covers 16 residues. In germline, CDR1 is MNHEY, CDR2 SMNVEV (reference sequence). DNA of the CDR3: TGTGCCAGCAGCCCGAAAACAGGGGTCGGGGACGCTGAGCAGTTCTTC. Translation gives CASSPKTGVGDAEQFF.

This clonotype was counted at least ten times. The rearrangement uses TRBV12-3 or TRBV12-4 and TRBJ2-7; 13 bases are a match to TRBD2. Germline trimming cut 5 bases from V and 5 bases from J; bases unmatched to any gene: 15. This CDR3 is built from 18 residues. The CDR3 sequence: CASSPRRFRLAGGHEQYF. The CDR3 coding sequence is TGTGCCAGCAGTCCGCGCCGTTTCCGACTAGCGGGAGGCCACGAGCAGTACTTC.

This clonotype has more than one count but fewer than ten. The chain joins TRBV7-2 to TRBJ1-5, with 7 bases lining up with TRBD1. V lost 2 bases and J lost 4; bases outside the gene matches: 8. Germline loops: CDR1 SGHTA, CDR2 FQGNSA. The CDR3 has 16 residues. CDR3 sequence: CASSLPTGVGNQPQHF. For the CDR3, the DNA is TGTGCCAGCAGCTTACCAACAGGGGTCGGGAATCAGCCCCAGCATTTT.

This clonotype was recorded at least ten times. The V and J genes are TRBV12-3 or TRBV12-4 and TRBJ2-1; 9 bases match TRBD2. The CDR3 is made up of 14 amino acids. V gave up 5 bases and J gave up 9 bases; unmatched junction bases: 8. CDR3 bases: TGTGCCAGCAGTCTTAAGGCGGGAGGGAGTGAGCAGTTCTTC. Protein sequence: CASSLKAGGSEQFF.

V gene TRBV27 combines with J gene TRBJ2-3, with 8 positions matching TRBD1. This CDR3 is 15 amino acids long. CDR1 is MNHEY and CDR2 is SMNVEV in the germline V gene (reference sequence). The J segment lost 3 bases and the V segment lost 4 bases, leaving 6 bases of the junction unmatched. This CDR3 reads CASSSGQGGTDTQYF. CDR3 DNA sequence: TGTGCCAGCAGTTCCGGACAGGGTGGAACAGATACGCAGTATTTT.

The table lists this clonotype with many counts. V and J are TRBV29-1 and TRBJ1-2; D remains ambiguous. Trimming stripped 5 bases from V and 3 bases from J, with 10 bases between. CDR1 is SQVTM and CDR2 is ANQGSEA in the germline V gene. This CDR3 has 12 residues. The CDR3, as DNA: TGCAGCGTTCTTACGGGAGACTATGGCTACACCTTC. Protein sequence: CSVLTGDYGYTF.

This clonotype was counted ten times or more. The V and J genes are TRBV25-1 and TRBJ1-2; D possibly corresponds to TRBD1 (5 bases). The germline V gene has CDR1 MGHDK and CDR2 SYGVNS. This CDR3 has 14 residues. V shed 1 base and J shed 8 bases, with 14 bases lying between them. The CDR3: CASSEFVTGGGYTF. CDR3 in DNA: TGTGCCAGCAGTGAATTTGTCACAGGCGGAGGCTACACCTTC.

This clonotype was found many times. The V call is TRBV5-1, the J call TRBJ2-1, with 10 bases aligning to TRBD2. Per the germline V gene, CDR1 is SGHRS and CDR2 is YFSETQ. Unmatched junction bases numbered 10, after V lost 6 bases and J lost 7 bases. The CDR3 has 15 amino acids. The CDR3 spells CASTWSSGRVNEQFF. CDR3 in DNA: TGCGCCAGCACTTGGTCTAGCGGGAGAGTGAATGAGCAGTTCTTC.